This T cell receptor beta chain was obtained from a study of OX40 agonist ivuxolimab in advanced cancers. The CDR3 covers 15 residues. Trimming took 5 bases from V and 1 from J, leaving 11 bases between them. Germline V gene lookup returns CDR1 SEHNR and CDR2 FQNEAQ (reference sequence). Clones were read by immunoSEQ multiplex PCR, and TCRdb kept only the in-frame ones, dropping some. The sample comprises under 95,000 clones, over 65% of which are singletons, and 2.5% to 3% rests with the top ten. The sequenced sample was CD4+ or CD8+ T cells sorted from blood, obtained in a trial of the OX40 agonist ivuxolimab. The V and J genes are TRBV7-9 and TRBJ2-2; D possibly matches TRBD1 or TRBD2 (5 bases each). The sequence was obtained from an adult with an advanced solid tumor such as melanoma, head and neck, liver or kidney cancer. CDR3 nucleotide sequence: TGTGCCAGCAGCGTCGGGACCCTGAACACCGGGGAGCTGTTTTTT. Protein sequence: CASSVGTLNTGELFF.